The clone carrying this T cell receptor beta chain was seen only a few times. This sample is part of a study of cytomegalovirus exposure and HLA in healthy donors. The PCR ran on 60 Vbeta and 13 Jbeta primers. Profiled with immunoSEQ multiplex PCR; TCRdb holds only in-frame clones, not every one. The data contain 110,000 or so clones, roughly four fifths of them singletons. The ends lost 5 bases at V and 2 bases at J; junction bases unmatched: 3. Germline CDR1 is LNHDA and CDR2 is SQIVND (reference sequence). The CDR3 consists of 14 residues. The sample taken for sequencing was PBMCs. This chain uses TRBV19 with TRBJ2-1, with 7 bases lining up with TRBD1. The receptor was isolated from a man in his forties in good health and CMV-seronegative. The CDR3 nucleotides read TGTGCCAGTAGTCCAGGGGGAGCCTACAATGAGCAGTTCTTC. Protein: CASSPGGAYNEQFF.